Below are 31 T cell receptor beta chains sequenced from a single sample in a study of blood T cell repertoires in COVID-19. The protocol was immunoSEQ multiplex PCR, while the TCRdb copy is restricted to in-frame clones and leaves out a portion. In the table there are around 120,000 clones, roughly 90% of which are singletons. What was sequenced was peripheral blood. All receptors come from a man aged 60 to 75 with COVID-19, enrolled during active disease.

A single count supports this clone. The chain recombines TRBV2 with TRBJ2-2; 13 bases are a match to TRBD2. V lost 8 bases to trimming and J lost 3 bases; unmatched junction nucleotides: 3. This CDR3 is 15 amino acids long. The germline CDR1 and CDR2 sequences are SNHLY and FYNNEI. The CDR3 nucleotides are TGTGCCAGCGAGACTAGCGGGAGGTACACCGGGGAGCTGTTTTTT. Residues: CASETSGRYTGELFF.

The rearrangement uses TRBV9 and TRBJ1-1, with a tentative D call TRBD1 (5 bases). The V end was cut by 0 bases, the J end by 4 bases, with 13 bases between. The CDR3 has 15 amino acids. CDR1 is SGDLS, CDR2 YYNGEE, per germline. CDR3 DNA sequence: TGTGCCAGCAGCGTAGAGGTCGTGGGGGGCACTGAAGCTTTCTTT. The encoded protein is CASSVEVVGGTEAFF.

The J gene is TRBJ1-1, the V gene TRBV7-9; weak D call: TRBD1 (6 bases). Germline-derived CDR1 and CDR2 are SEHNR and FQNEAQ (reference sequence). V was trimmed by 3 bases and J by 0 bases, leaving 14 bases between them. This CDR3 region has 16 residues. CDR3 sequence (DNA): TGTGCCAGCAGCTTTTATGGGGGCGCGATGAACACTGAAGCTTTCTTT. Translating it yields CASSFYGGAMNTEAFF.

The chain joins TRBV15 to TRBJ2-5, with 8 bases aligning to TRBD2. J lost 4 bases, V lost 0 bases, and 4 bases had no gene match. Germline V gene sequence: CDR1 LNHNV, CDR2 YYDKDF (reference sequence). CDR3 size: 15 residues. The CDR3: CATSRDPTSVETQYF. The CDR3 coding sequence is TGTGCCACCAGCAGAGATCCGACTAGCGTAGAGACCCAGTACTTC.

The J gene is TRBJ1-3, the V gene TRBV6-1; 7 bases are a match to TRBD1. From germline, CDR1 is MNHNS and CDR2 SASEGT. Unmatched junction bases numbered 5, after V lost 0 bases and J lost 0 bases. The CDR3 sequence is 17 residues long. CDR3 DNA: TGTGCCAGCAGTGAAGCGCTCCGGGACAGCTCTGGAAACACCATATATTTT. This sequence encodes CASSEALRDSSGNTIYF.

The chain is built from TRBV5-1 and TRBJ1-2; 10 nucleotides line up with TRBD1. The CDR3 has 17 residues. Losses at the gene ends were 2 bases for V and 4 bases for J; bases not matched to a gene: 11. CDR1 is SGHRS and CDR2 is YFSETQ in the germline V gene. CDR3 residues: CASSLFPGTGEGYGYTF. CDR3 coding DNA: TGCGCCAGCAGCTTATTCCCGGGGACAGGGGAGGGCTATGGCTACACCTTC.

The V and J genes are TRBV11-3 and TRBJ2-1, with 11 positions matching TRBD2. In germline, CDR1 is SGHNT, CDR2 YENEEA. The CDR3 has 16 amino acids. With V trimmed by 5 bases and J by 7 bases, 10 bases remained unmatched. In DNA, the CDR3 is TGTGCCAGCAGCAGAAGGACTAGCGGGTTAGGAAATGAGCAGTTCTTC. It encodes CASSRRTSGLGNEQFF.

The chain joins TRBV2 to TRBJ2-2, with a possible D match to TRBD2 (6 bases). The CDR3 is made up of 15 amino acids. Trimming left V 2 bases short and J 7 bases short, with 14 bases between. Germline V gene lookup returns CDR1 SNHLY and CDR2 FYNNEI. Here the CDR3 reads CASSESLTGSGELFF. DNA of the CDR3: TGTGCCAGCAGTGAATCCCTTACCGGGAGCGGGGAGCTGTTTTTT.

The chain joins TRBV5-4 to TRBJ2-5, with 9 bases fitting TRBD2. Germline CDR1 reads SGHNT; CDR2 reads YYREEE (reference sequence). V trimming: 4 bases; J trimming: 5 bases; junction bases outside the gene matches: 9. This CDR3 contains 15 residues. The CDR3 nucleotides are TGTGCCAGCAGCCCTTTGCGGGAGGGACGGGAGACCCAGTACTTC. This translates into CASSPLREGRETQYF.

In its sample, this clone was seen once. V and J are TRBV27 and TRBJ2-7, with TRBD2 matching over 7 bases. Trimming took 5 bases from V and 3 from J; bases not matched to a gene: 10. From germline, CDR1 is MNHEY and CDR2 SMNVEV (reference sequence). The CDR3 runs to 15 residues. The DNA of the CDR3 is TGTGCCAGCAGTCAACGGGGGGATCGCTTCTACGAGCAGTACTTC. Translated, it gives CASSQRGDRFYEQYF.

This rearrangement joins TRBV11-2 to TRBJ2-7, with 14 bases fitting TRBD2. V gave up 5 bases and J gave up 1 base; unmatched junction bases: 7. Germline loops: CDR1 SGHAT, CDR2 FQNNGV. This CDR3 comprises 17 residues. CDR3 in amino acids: CASSQGTSGSSSYEQYF. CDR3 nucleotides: TGTGCCAGCAGCCAAGGGACTAGCGGGAGTTCGTCCTACGAGCAGTACTTC.

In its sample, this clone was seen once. The DNA of the CDR3 is TGTGCCAGCAGGTTCTCCTTGGGACAGGGAAACACCGGGGAGCTGTTTTTT. Translating gives CASRFSLGQGNTGELFF. The chain is built from TRBV11-2 and TRBJ2-2; 9 bases line up with TRBD1. J gave up 2 bases and V 6 bases, and 10 bases lay outside the gene matches. The length of the CDR3 is 17 residues. CDR1 and CDR2 from the germline V gene are SGHAT and FQNNGV.

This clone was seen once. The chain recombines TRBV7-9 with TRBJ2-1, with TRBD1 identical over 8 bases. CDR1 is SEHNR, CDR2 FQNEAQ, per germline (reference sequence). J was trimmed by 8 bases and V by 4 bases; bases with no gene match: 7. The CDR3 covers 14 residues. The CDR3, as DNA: TGTGCCAGCAGCTCCGACAGGGGCGAGGATGAGCAGTTCTTC. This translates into CASSSDRGEDEQFF.

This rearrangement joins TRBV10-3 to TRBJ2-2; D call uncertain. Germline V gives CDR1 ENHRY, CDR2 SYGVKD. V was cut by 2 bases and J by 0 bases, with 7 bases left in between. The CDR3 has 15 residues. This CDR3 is CAISEMASNTGELFF. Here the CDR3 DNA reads TGTGCCATCAGTGAGATGGCTTCGAACACCGGGGAGCTGTTTTTT.

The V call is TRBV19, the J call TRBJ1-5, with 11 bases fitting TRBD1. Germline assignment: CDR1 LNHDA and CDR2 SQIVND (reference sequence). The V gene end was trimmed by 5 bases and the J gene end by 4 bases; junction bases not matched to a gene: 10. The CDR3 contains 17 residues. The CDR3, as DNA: TGTGCCAGTAGTTTCTTCCTGGGACAGGGGGGTAATCAGCCCCAGCATTTT. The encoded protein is CASSFFLGQGGNQPQHF.

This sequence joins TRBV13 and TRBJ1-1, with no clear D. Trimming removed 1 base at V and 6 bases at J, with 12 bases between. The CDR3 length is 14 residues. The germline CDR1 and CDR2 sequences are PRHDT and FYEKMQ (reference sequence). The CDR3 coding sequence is TGTGCCAGCAGCTTAGAGGGAGACCCACCTGAAGCTTTCTTT. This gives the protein CASSLEGDPPEAFF.

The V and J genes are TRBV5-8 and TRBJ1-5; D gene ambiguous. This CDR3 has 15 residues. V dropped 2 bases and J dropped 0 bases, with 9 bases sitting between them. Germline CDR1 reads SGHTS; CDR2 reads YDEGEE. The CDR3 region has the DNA TGTGCCAGCAGCTTCAGAGGGTCTAGCAATCAGCCCCAGCATTTT. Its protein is CASSFRGSSNQPQHF.

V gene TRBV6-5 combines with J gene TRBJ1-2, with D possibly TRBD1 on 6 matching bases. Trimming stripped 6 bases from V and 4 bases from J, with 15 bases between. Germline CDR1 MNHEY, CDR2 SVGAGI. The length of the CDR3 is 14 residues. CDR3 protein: CASRQGRKLYGYTF. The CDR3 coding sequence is TGTGCCAGCAGGCAGGGGCGTAAACTCTATGGCTACACCTTC.

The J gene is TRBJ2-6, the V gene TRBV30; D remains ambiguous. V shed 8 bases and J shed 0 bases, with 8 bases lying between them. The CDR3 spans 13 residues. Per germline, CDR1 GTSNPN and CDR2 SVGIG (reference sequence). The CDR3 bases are TGTGCCACAGACAACTCTGGGGCCAACGTCCTGACTTTC. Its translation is CATDNSGANVLTF.

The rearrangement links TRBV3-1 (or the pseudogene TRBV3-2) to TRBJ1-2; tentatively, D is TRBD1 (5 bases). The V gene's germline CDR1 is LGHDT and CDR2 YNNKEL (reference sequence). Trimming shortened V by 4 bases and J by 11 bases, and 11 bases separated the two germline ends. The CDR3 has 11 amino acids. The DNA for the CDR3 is TGTGCCAGCAGCCTATCCAGGGTTTACACCTTC. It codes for CASSLSRVYTF.

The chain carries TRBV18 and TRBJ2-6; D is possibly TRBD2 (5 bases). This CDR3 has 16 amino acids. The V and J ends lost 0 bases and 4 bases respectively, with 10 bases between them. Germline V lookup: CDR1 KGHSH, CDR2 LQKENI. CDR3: CASSPPAGVGANVLTF. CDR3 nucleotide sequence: TGTGCCAGCTCACCACCGGCGGGTGTGGGGGCCAACGTCCTGACTTTC.

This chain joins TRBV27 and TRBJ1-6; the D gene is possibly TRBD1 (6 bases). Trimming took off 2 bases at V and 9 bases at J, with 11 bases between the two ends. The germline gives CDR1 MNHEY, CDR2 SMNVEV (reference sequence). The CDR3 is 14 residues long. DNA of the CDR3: TGTGCCAGCAGTTTAGCAGGGGTCAGTTCACCCCTCCACTTT. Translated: CASSLAGVSSPLHF.

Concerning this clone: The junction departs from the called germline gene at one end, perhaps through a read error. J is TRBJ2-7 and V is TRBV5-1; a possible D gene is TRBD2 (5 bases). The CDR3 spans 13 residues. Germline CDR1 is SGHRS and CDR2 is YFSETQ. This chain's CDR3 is CASSLLGGVSENF. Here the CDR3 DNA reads TGCGCCAGCAGCTTGTTAGGTGGGGTTAGCGAAAACTTC.

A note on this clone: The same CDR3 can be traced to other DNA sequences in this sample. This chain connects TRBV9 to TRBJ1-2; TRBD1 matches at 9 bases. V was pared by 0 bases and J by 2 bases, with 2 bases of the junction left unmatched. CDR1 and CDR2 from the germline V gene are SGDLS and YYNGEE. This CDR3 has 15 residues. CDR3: CASSVAGTGNYGYTF. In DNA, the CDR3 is TGTGCCAGCAGCGTAGCAGGGACAGGGAACTATGGCTACACCTTC.

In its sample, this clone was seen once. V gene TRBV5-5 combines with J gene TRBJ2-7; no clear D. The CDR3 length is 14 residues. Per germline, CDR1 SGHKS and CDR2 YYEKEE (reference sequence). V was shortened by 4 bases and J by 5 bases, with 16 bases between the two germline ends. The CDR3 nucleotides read TGTGCCAGCAGCCCCCGGTCAGGTAACGACGAGCAGTACTTC. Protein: CASSPRSGNDEQYF.

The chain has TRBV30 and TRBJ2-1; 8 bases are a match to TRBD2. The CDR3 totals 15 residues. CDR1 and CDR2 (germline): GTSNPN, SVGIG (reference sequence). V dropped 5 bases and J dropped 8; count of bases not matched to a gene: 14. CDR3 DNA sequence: TGTGCCTGGGAGGCCGGGACTAGTCCCCCCCATGAGCAGTTCTTC. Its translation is CAWEAGTSPPHEQFF.

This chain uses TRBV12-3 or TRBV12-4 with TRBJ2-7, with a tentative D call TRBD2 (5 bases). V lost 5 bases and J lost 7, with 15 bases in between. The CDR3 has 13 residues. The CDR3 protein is CASSTPAPGEQYF. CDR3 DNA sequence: TGTGCCAGCAGTACGCCTGCCCCGGGGGAGCAGTACTTC.

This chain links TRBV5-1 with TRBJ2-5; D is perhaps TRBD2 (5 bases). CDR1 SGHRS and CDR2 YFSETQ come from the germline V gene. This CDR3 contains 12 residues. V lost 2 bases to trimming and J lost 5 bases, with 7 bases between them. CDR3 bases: TGCGCCAGCAGCTTCGAGCGGGAGACCCAGTACTTC. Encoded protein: CASSFERETQYF.

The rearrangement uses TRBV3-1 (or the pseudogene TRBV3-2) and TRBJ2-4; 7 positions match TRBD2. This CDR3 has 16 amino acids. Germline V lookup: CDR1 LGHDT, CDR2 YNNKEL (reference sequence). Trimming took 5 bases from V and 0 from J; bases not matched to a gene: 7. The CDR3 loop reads CASSTSGVLAKNIQYF. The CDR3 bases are TGTGCCAGCAGCACCAGCGGGGTACTAGCCAAAAACATTCAGTACTTC.

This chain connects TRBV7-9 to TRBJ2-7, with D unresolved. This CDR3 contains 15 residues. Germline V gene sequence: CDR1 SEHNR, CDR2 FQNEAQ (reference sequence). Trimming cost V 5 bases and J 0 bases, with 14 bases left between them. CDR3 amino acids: CASSLGTESSYEQYF. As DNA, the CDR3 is TGTGCCAGCAGCCTTGGAACAGAGAGCTCCTACGAGCAGTACTTC.

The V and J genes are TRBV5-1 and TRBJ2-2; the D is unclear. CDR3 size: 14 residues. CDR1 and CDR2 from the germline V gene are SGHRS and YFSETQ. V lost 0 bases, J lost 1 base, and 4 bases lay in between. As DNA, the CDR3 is TGCGCCAGCAGCTTGGCACAGAACACCGGGGAGCTGTTTTTT. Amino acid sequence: CASSLAQNTGELFF.